The text below deals with one TCR beta chain. Its antigen is not identified. PCR was performed using 60 Vbeta and 13 Jbeta primers. Repertoires were generated with immunoSEQ multiplex PCR, while TCRdb's copy carries only in-frame clones and drops some. The sample records roughly 120,000 clones, 75% to 85% being singletons. The entry originates in a study of cytomegalovirus exposure and HLA in healthy donors. Study observations and caveats: The study put 150 or so TCR beta chains on its list as cytomegalovirus-associated.

The V end lost 6 bases, the J end lost 0 bases, and 17 bases lay between the germline ends. Germline V gene sequence: CDR1 MNHNY, CDR2 SVGAGI (reference sequence). The CDR3 has 16 amino acids. The chain uses TRBV6-6 and TRBJ1-2; no definite D call. The source of this sequence is a man aged 50 or older in good health and CMV-seronegative. The specimen sequenced was PBMCs. CDR3 sequence reads: CASRPPRVLSNYGYTF. CDR3 bases: TGTGCCAGCAGGCCCCCGAGGGTCCTATCTAACTATGGCTACACCTTC.